The next 21 T cell receptor beta chains were all read from a single sample in a study of blood T cell repertoires in COVID-19. The method was immunoSEQ multiplex PCR; TCRdb's version includes in-frame clones alone and lacks a portion of them. In the table there are hundreds of thousands of clones, 80% to 90% of which are singletons. The sequencing sample was made of PBMCs or T cells enriched from blood (not recorded which). These receptors all stem from a woman aged 18-30 years who had recovered from COVID-19.

V gene TRBV6-5 combines with J gene TRBJ1-1; maybe TRBD1 (5 bases). Germline V lookup: CDR1 MNHEY, CDR2 SVGAGI. CDR3 length: 14 residues. V lost 10 bases, J lost 0 bases, and 15 bases lay in between. As DNA, the CDR3 is TGTGCCACCTCTCGCGGGGGGTTGAACACTGAAGCTTTCTTT. Translation gives CATSRGGLNTEAFF.

V and J are TRBV3-1 (or the pseudogene TRBV3-2) and TRBJ1-3; D is perhaps TRBD1 (5 bases). V lost 3 bases and J lost 0, with 12 bases in between. This CDR3 spans 16 amino acids. The germline CDR1 and CDR2 sequences are LGHDT and YNNKEL (reference sequence). CDR3 coding DNA: TGTGCCAGCAGCCACGGGGGAGGCAGCTCTGGAAACACCATATATTTT. This encodes CASSHGGGSSGNTIYF.

The chain employs TRBV20-1 and TRBJ1-4, with 7 bases fitting TRBD1. Germline V gene data show CDR1 as DFQATT and CDR2 as SNEGSKA (reference sequence). This CDR3 comprises 11 residues. V dropped 3 bases and J dropped 14; count of bases not matched to a gene: 6. In DNA form, the CDR3 reads TGCAGTGCTAGGCGGACAGGTTACCTGTTTTTT. Translation: CSARRTGYLFF.

The chain has TRBV28 and TRBJ1-1, with D hard to call. CDR1 is MDHEN, CDR2 SYDVKM, per germline. The V end lost 4 bases, the J end lost 3 bases, and 12 bases lay between the germline ends. The CDR3 sequence is 14 residues long. The DNA for the CDR3 is TGTGCCAGCAGTTCCCCGGGAAGGGACACTGAAGCTTTCTTT. Its protein product is CASSSPGRDTEAFF.

This clone has only one observation. The rearrangement joins TRBV11-1 to TRBJ1-6; 8 bases fit TRBD1. The CDR3 has 15 residues. Germline V gene sequence: CDR1 SGHAT, CDR2 FQDESV (reference sequence). With 5 bases clipped from V and 8 bases from J, the junction kept 8 bases outside the gene matches. The CDR3 DNA follows: TGTGCCAGCAGCCCAACGACAGGGGTGCATTCACCCCTCCACTTT. Translating gives CASSPTTGVHSPLHF. Full variable domain (outside the CDR3, taken from reference TRBV11-1 and TRBJ1-6): EAEVAQSPRYKITEKSQAVAFWCDPISGHATLYWYRQILGQGPELLVQFQDESVVDDSQLPKDRFSAERLKGVDSTLKIQPAELGDSAMYLCASSPTTGVHSPLHFGNGTRLTVT.

This chain links TRBV5-1 with TRBJ2-1, with TRBD2 identical over 9 bases. The CDR3 sequence is 19 residues long. Germline V gene lookup returns CDR1 SGHRS and CDR2 YFSETQ. The trim removed 2 bases at V and 1 base at J, leaving 13 bases unmatched. CDR3: CASSLSSGVGGGSYNEQFF. As DNA, the CDR3 is TGCGCCAGCAGCTTATCTAGCGGGGTAGGCGGCGGGTCCTACAATGAGCAGTTCTTC.

This chain connects TRBV18 to TRBJ1-5; D might be TRBD1 (5 bases). CDR1 and CDR2 from the germline V gene are KGHSH and LQKENI. V was pared by 2 bases and J by 7 bases, with 12 bases between. The CDR3 has 14 amino acids. The CDR3 protein is CASSPMEGRQPQHF. Here the CDR3 DNA reads TGTGCCAGCTCACCAATGGAGGGGCGGCAGCCCCAGCATTTT. Based on the CDR3 plus reference TRBV18 and TRBJ1-5, the full variable domain is NAGVMQNPRHLVRRRGQEARLRCSPMKGHSHVYWYRQLPEEGLKFMVYLQKENIIDESGMPKERFSAEFPKEGPSILRIQQVVRGDSAAYFCASSPMEGRQPQHFGDGTRLSIL.

The V gene is TRBV11-2, the J gene TRBJ1-1; D is perhaps TRBD1 (5 bases). CDR1 SGHAT and CDR2 FQNNGV come from the germline V gene. Trimming shortened V by 3 bases and J by 6 bases, and 14 bases separated the two germline ends. This CDR3 contains 14 residues. The CDR3 sequence is CASSLQRGGAEAFF. The CDR3 nucleotides read TGTGCCAGCAGCTTGCAAAGGGGAGGGGCTGAAGCTTTCTTT.

The chain uses TRBV12-3 or TRBV12-4 and TRBJ1-1; 8 bases agree with TRBD1. CDR3 length equals 11 residues. The V gene end was trimmed by 5 bases and the J gene end by 8 bases; junction bases not matched to a gene: 1. The CDR3: CASSGTGEAFF. CDR3 in DNA: TGTGCCAGCAGTGGGACAGGAGAAGCTTTCTTT.

J is TRBJ1-4 and V is TRBV11-2; D uncertain. The CDR3 length is 16 residues. Trimming took 1 base from V and 7 from J, leaving 16 bases between them. Looked up from germline, CDR1 is SGHAT and CDR2 is FQNNGV. The CDR3 is CASSLVPVPLGEKLFF. The CDR3 DNA follows: TGTGCCAGCAGCTTAGTCCCGGTACCACTCGGTGAAAAACTGTTTTTT.

The CDR3 DNA reads TGTGCCAGCAGCCAACGGGGTTATAATGAAAAACTGTTTTTT. It is translated as CASSQRGYNEKLFF. The J gene is TRBJ1-4, the V gene TRBV3-1 (or the pseudogene TRBV3-2), with D unresolved. V gave up 2 bases and J gave up 4 bases, with 8 bases separating them. From germline, CDR1 is LGHDT and CDR2 YNNKEL (reference sequence). The CDR3 runs to 14 residues.

The V call is TRBV9, the J call TRBJ2-5; 11 bases align to TRBD2. V lost 4 bases, J lost 4 bases, and 9 bases stayed unmatched. The germline CDR1 and CDR2 sequences are SGDLS and YYNGEE. The CDR3 extends over 16 amino acids. CDR3: CASSTYSGGARETQYF. The CDR3 DNA follows: TGTGCCAGCAGCACCTATAGCGGGGGGGCAAGAGAGACCCAGTACTTC.

V gene TRBV12-2 combines with J gene TRBJ2-3; TRBD2, the table's D call, was not compared with the DNA. TRBV12-2 constitutes a pseudogene. This CDR3 region has 15 residues. CDR3 coding DNA: TGTGCAAGTCGCCAGACTAGCGGGGCTACAGATACGCAGTATTTT. It is translated as CASRQTSGATDTQYF.

The genes are TRBV5-1 and TRBJ1-2, with TRBD1 matching 10 bases. Germline lookup yields CDR1 SGHRS and CDR2 YFSETQ. The CDR3 consists of 14 residues. Unmatched junction bases numbered 6, after V lost 4 bases and J lost 6 bases. In nucleotides, the CDR3 is TGCGCCAGCAGCATACGGACAGGGGGAGATGGCTACACCTTC. The encoded protein is CASSIRTGGDGYTF.

The chain recombines TRBV5-1 with TRBJ2-7; tentative D call: TRBD2 (5 bases). Deletions cut 4 bases from V and 7 bases from J, with 18 bases between. The CDR3 is made up of 14 amino acids. Germline V gene data show CDR1 as SGHRS and CDR2 as YFSETQ. The CDR3 region is CASSRDQPLGEQYF. The CDR3 nucleotides are TGCGCCAGCAGCCGGGATCAGCCCCTGGGGGAGCAGTACTTC.

J is TRBJ1-2 and V is TRBV28; 7 nucleotides line up with TRBD1. With 4 bases clipped from V and 6 bases from J, the junction kept 20 bases outside the gene matches. The length of the CDR3 is 18 residues. CDR1 and CDR2 from the germline V gene are MDHEN and SYDVKM. CDR3 nucleotides: TGTGCCAGCAGTTCCACCAGGACCGGGACAGAGTTTTGGAATGGCTACACCTTC. The encoded protein is CASSSTRTGTEFWNGYTF.

This chain uses TRBV28 with TRBJ2-7, with D maybe TRBD1 (6 bases). The V gene's germline CDR1 is MDHEN and CDR2 SYDVKM. This CDR3 has 12 amino acids. Between the trimmed V and J ends, which lost 6 bases and 2 bases, there was a span of 8 bases. Written as DNA, the CDR3 is TGTGCCAGCAGACAGGGTACCTACGAGCAGTACTTC. Translating it yields CASRQGTYEQYF.

The genes are TRBV18 and TRBJ1-4; 8 bases match TRBD1. Germline V CDR1 and CDR2: KGHSH, LQKENI. J gave up 6 bases and V 4 bases, and 7 bases lay outside the gene matches. This CDR3 is built from 15 residues. CDR3 sequence: CASSLSTGGDEKLFF. The CDR3, as DNA: TGTGCCAGCTCACTATCCACAGGGGGAGATGAAAAACTGTTTTTT.

The chain joins TRBV19 to TRBJ1-1; TRBD1 is a possible D gene (6 bases). The CDR3 runs 12 residues. The V gene lost 6 bases and the J gene lost 6 bases, with 11 bases spanning the gap. Germline CDR1 reads LNHDA; CDR2 reads SQIVND (reference sequence). For the CDR3, the DNA is TGTGCCAGTAGCGTACAGGGCGCTGAAGCTTTCTTT. This sequence encodes CASSVQGAEAFF.

The V and J genes are TRBV5-6 and TRBJ2-7, with 10 bases that match TRBD1. Trimming at V came to 4 bases and at J to 4 bases, leaving 5 bases not matched to a gene. Germline V lookup: CDR1 SGHDT, CDR2 YYEEEE. The CDR3 length is 14 residues. CDR3 amino acids: CASSEGQGIYEQYF. CDR3 DNA: TGTGCCAGCAGCGAGGGACAGGGGATATACGAGCAGTACTTC.

This chain links TRBV6-4 with TRBJ1-5, with 9 bases matching TRBD1. This CDR3 has 13 amino acids. The V gene end was trimmed by 6 bases and the J gene end by 5 bases; junction bases not matched to a gene: 2. Germline lookup yields CDR1 MRHNA and CDR2 SNTAGT. Written as DNA, the CDR3 is TGTGCCAGCAGCCGGGACAGGGATCAGCCCCAGCATTTT. This gives the protein CASSRDRDQPQHF.